A selection of T cell receptor beta chains follows, all from one sample in a study of blood T cell repertoires in COVID-19. Measured with immunoSEQ multiplex PCR; TCRdb has only the in-frame clones, and not every one. The profile shows about 62,000 clones, approximately 80% of them singletons. Sequencing was done on a sample of peripheral blood. The receptors here all came from an elderly woman with active or convalescent COVID-19. The conserved cysteine and the conserved F or W are not part of the CDR3 here. Clone sizes are given selectively: once, few, many, or a class where the clone is expanded.

TRBV4-2	TRBJ1-1	-	ASSQVQGTEAF
TRBV9	TRBJ2-7	-	ASSFGQATYEQY
TRBV6-5	TRBJ2-5	-	ASRPRGRETQY
TRBV5-1	TRBJ2-3	-	ASSLASGTDTQY
TRBV29-1	TRBJ1-2	-	SVYRDGGYT
TRBV6-5	TRBJ1-1	-	ASRRGTQTEAF
TRBV9	TRBJ1-1	-	ASSVGGAGTVIPVSAEAF
TRBV4-1	TRBJ2-2	few	ASSHQGAGGPNTGELF
TRBV19	TRBJ2-7	-	ASSRQGLRYEQY
TRBV6-4	TRBJ1-2	-	ASSPLGGQPNYGYT
TRBV29-1	TRBJ1-1	once	SVFSNTEAF
TRBV4-2	TRBJ2-2	-	ASSQEPRTEDGELF
TRBV19	TRBJ1-5	-	ASSTPGQGAHNNQPQH
TRBV4-1	TRBJ1-3	-	ASSQSDRSASGNTIY
TRBV5-1	TRBJ2-3	-	ASSLGVNTDTQY
TRBV15	TRBJ2-3	once	ATSRERGADTQY
TRBV14	TRBJ2-3	-	ASSRGYFVTQY
TRBV2	TRBJ2-5	-	ASSEGTGGETQY
TRBV9	TRBJ2-5	-	ASSVGDRGQETQY
TRBV7-2	TRBJ2-7	-	ASSPANSYEQY
TRBV13	TRBJ1-4	once	ASSLGGGSFATNEKLF
TRBV5-1	TRBJ2-3	-	ASSSLTGYGTDTQY
TRBV3-1/TRBV3-2	TRBJ2-3	-	ASSHGRTSGPPTDTQY
TRBV4-2	TRBJ1-1	-	ASSQDLKGADTEAF
TRBV5-1	TRBJ2-7	-	ASSLFTGTGSHEQY
TRBV4-1	TRBJ2-7	-	ASSLGAGSYEQY
TRBV5-1	TRBJ2-7	few	ASSIGTSGTYEQY
TRBV9	TRBJ2-5	-	ASSVVGLAQETQY
TRBV11-2	TRBJ2-5	-	ASSRTSDQETQY
TRBV5-1	TRBJ2-5	-	ASRALGGGPGETQY
TRBV12-3/TRBV12-4	TRBJ1-2	-	ASSSTGLYGYT
TRBV5-1	TRBJ1-4	-	ASTRGTNEKLF
TRBV19	TRBJ1-1	-	ASSNGGVAEAF
TRBV27	TRBJ2-7	-	ASSQISGGTGGYEQY
TRBV6-6	TRBJ2-5	once	ASRRTGGRQETQY
TRBV3-1/TRBV3-2	TRBJ1-6	-	ASSPDLQGFENSPLH
TRBV19	TRBJ1-2	-	ASSIVQGHYGYT
TRBV5-6	TRBJ1-2	few	ASSFKRRQGSNGHT
TRBV7-2	TRBJ2-1	-	ASSLQGSYNEQF
TRBV7-8	TRBJ2-7	-	ASSLFRTPTYEQY
TRBV21-1	TRBJ1-2	few	ASSKALQGGRYGYT
TRBV6-1	TRBJ1-1	many	ASSDPGQRAF
TRBV6-1	TRBJ1-1	-	ASSEGGNRGNTEAF
TRBV3-1/TRBV3-2	TRBJ1-6	-	ASSPNPGSPLH
TRBV18	TRBJ2-7	-	ASSPATGRLSYEQY
TRBV29-1	TRBJ1-3	-	SGRTGPFGNTIY
TRBV5-1	TRBJ1-5	-	ASSLAGGEWQPQH
TRBV19	TRBJ1-4	-	ASSTTRGNEKLF
TRBV5-4	TRBJ1-2	-	ASSPASLAYGYT
TRBV7-9	TRBJ2-7	-	ASSYLPGQKDSYEQY
TRBV5-6	TRBJ1-2	-	ASSSDRWSGTPNYGYT
TRBV11-2	TRBJ1-6	-	ASSSWTGANSPLH
TRBV10-3	TRBJ2-2	-	AISGRDTGELF
TRBV5-1	TRBJ1-4	once	ASTPGSSTNEKLF
TRBV5-4	TRBJ2-7	-	ASSLMTGGREQY
TRBV3-1/TRBV3-2	TRBJ2-3	few	ASNQLAGPADTQY
TRBV11-3	TRBJ2-3	-	ASSLSRQSTDTQY
TRBV5-1	TRBJ2-1	-	ASSNGMDGTYNEQF
TRBV11-3	TRBJ1-2	few	ASSLEGRQGNYGYT